A single sample gave rise to the 8 T cell receptor beta chains below, sequenced in a study of T cells in narcolepsy. Libraries were prepared by immunoSEQ multiplex PCR; TCRdb keeps only in-frame clonotypes and omits some of them. This table holds tens of thousands of clones, 70% to 90% found once. Source material: memory (CD45RA-) CD4+ T cells from blood. The source is a human donor in good health.

The chain has TRBV19 and TRBJ2-2; no reliable D call. CDR1 is LNHDA, CDR2 SQIVND, per germline (reference sequence). The V end was cut by 2 bases, the J end by 4 bases, with 11 bases between. The CDR3 is 15 residues long. Here the CDR3 reads CASSIKGAFTGELFF. The CDR3 DNA is TGTGCCAGTAGTATAAAGGGCGCGTTCACCGGGGAGCTGTTTTTT.

This clone is labeled medium-sized. The chain is built from TRBV7-9 and TRBJ1-1; D gene uncertain. CDR3 length: 14 residues. The ends were cut back, 4 bases at V and 4 bases at J, with 13 bases in the middle. The germline gives CDR1 SEHNR, CDR2 FQNEAQ (reference sequence). The CDR3 DNA follows: TGTGCCAGCAGCTGGGAGGGCGTCGGCACTGAAGCTTTCTTT. This sequence encodes CASSWEGVGTEAFF.

The chain carries TRBV11-2 and TRBJ2-3; 8 positions match TRBD2. Looked up from germline, CDR1 is SGHAT and CDR2 is FQNNGV. The length of the CDR3 is 15 residues. With 5 bases clipped from V and 3 bases from J, the junction kept 7 bases outside the gene matches. The CDR3 protein is CASSPTGGGTDTQYF. In nucleotides, the CDR3 is TGTGCCAGCAGCCCAACGGGGGGGGGTACAGATACGCAGTATTTT.

The rearrangement uses TRBV4-1 and TRBJ1-2; D remains unclear. Germline V CDR1 and CDR2: MGHRA, YSYEKL. Trimming pared 1 base from V and 3 bases from J, leaving 15 bases between. CDR3 length: 16 residues. The CDR3 here is CASSQAPSYRHYGYTF. CDR3 nucleotides: TGCGCCAGCAGCCAAGCCCCCTCCTACAGACACTATGGCTACACCTTC.

The chain recombines TRBV6-6 with TRBJ1-1; D call uncertain. The ends were cut back, 6 bases at V and 11 bases at J, with 19 bases in the middle. This CDR3 has 13 residues. Germline V gene lookup returns CDR1 MNHNY and CDR2 SVGAGI (reference sequence). Here the CDR3 reads CASSQGHSGLAFF. In DNA form, the CDR3 reads TGTGCCAGCAGCCAAGGCCACAGCGGGCTCGCTTTCTTT.

The chain uses TRBV5-1 and TRBJ2-3, with TRBD2 matching 8 bases. This CDR3 is 16 amino acids long. Germline V gene sequence: CDR1 SGHRS, CDR2 YFSETQ. V was clipped by 5 bases and J by 7 bases; unmatched bases: 15. The CDR3 bases are TGCGCCAGCAGGCAAGAGGTCGGGGGGGCCTTCCATACGCAGTATTTT. Encoded protein: CASRQEVGGAFHTQYF.

V gene TRBV10-2 combines with J gene TRBJ2-3, with D possibly being TRBD1 or TRBD2 (5 bases each). The V gene lost 2 bases and the J gene lost 5 bases, with 14 bases spanning the gap. Germline CDR1 reads WSHSY; CDR2 reads SAAADI. This CDR3 has 15 amino acids. CDR3 in amino acids: CASSEVQGPRDTQYF. CDR3 nucleotides: TGCGCCAGCAGTGAGGTCCAGGGACCCCGAGATACGCAGTATTTT.

J is TRBJ1-2 and V is TRBV27, with D perhaps matching TRBD1 (5 bases). This CDR3 has 14 residues. Germline V gene lookup returns CDR1 MNHEY and CDR2 SMNVEV (reference sequence). V lost 3 bases and J lost 5, with 13 bases in between. CDR3 loop: CASSFRGAGYGYTF. The CDR3 coding sequence is TGTGCCAGCAGTTTCCGAGGGGCCGGGTATGGCTACACCTTC.